This T cell receptor (beta chain) comes out of a study of blood T cell repertoires in COVID-19. TCRdb's table, derived via immunoSEQ multiplex PCR, lists solely in-frame clones and lacks some. This sample yields roughly 50,000 clones, of which about 85% are seen a single time; about 9.4% belongs to the top ten. The CDR3 runs 15 residues. Looked up from germline, CDR1 is KGHDR and CDR2 is SFDVKD. The junction had 7 bases not matched to a gene; V was cut back by 4 bases and J by 6 bases. The chain links TRBV24-1 to TRBJ1-2; 10 bases are shared with TRBD1. Source material: peripheral blood. The receptor was isolated from a human donor in a cohort sampled during active COVID-19. CDR3 bases: TGTGCCACCAGTGAAGGGACAGGGGTTACGGATGGCTACACCTTC. The encoded protein is CATSEGTGVTDGYTF.